A single sample is the source of the 30 T cell receptor beta chains below, sequenced in a study of T-cell reconstitution after alpha-beta-depleted transplantation in children. A library of TCRbeta sequences, prepared with unique molecular identifiers, was generated. Via MiXCR, TCRdb re-called the PCR reads, giving one row per CDR3 protein. The table has hundreds of thousands of distinct CDR3 sequences, over 10% seen once; the top ten hold 0.75% to 0.85%. The material was PBMCs, obtained before TCRalphabeta/CD19-depleted stem cell transplant. Receptors were obtained from a girl under 10 years old with congenital amegakaryocytic thrombocytopenia, due to receive a stem cell transplant.

This clonotype was detected ten times or more. This chain links TRBV5-1 with TRBJ2-2; D remains unclear. V lost 2 bases and J lost 3, with 17 bases in between. Germline V CDR1 and CDR2: SGHRS, YFSETQ. The CDR3 consists of 17 residues. The CDR3 DNA follows: TGCGCCAGCAGCTTTCATCGGCTATCAACGGACACCGGGGAGCTGTTTTTT. Amino acid sequence: CASSFHRLSTDTGELFF.

This clonotype was observed at least ten times. The chain recombines TRBV29-1 with TRBJ2-1; TRBD2 matches 10 bases. CDR1 and CDR2 from the germline V gene are SQVTM and ANQGSEA. The CDR3 length is 17 residues. V lost 0 bases to trimming and J lost 9 bases; unmatched junction nucleotides: 14. The CDR3 loop reads CSVEDFPGLAGVTEQFF. CDR3 DNA: TGCAGCGTTGAAGATTTCCCGGGGCTAGCGGGAGTAACTGAGCAGTTCTTC.

The chain combines TRBV5-1 with TRBJ2-7; the match to TRBD2 covers 10 bases. Germline V lookup: CDR1 SGHRS, CDR2 YFSETQ. Losses at the gene ends were 5 bases for V and 1 base for J; bases not matched to a gene: 15. The CDR3 has 18 residues. The CDR3: CASRKRSPGTSDSYEQYF. The CDR3 DNA follows: TGCGCCAGCAGAAAACGTTCCCCCGGGACTAGCGATTCCTACGAGCAGTACTTC.

This clonotype was detected only a few times. The rearrangement joins TRBV30 to TRBJ2-1; the D is unclear. The CDR3 contains 12 residues. Looked up from germline, CDR1 is GTSNPN and CDR2 is SVGIG (reference sequence). The V and J ends lost 4 bases and 7 bases respectively, with 11 bases between them. CDR3 in DNA: TGTGCCTGGATCCATCTTAGAAATGAGCAGTTCTTC. Translation gives CAWIHLRNEQFF. The complete variable domain, with remaining parts taken from reference TRBV30 and TRBJ2-1, reads SQTIHQWPATLVQPVGSPLSLECTVEGTSNPNLYWYRQAAGRGLQLLFYSVGIGQISSEVPQNLSASRPQDRQFILSSKKLLLSDSGFYLCAWIHLRNEQFFGPGTRLTVL.

The rearrangement uses TRBV10-3 and TRBJ1-2; 7 bases are a match to TRBD1. This CDR3 contains 13 residues. The J segment lost 4 bases and the V segment lost 3 bases, leaving 2 bases of the junction unmatched. The germline CDR1 and CDR2 sequences are ENHRY and SYGVKD. As DNA, the CDR3 is TGTGCCATCAGTGAACAGGGGACCTATGGCTACACCTTC. This translates into CAISEQGTYGYTF.

This clonotype was seen a few times. The chain recombines TRBV6-1 with TRBJ2-7, with D uncertain. Germline loops: CDR1 MNHNS, CDR2 SASEGT. The CDR3 spans 13 residues. Trimming took 4 bases from V and 2 from J, leaving 9 bases between them. CDR3 in DNA: TGTGCCAGCAGTGCAGAATCGGCCTACGAGCAGTACTTC. Its protein is CASSAESAYEQYF.

This clonotype was picked up many times. V gene TRBV10-2 combines with J gene TRBJ2-1; 7 nucleotides align to TRBD2. Germline CDR1 is WSHSY and CDR2 is SAAADI. V was pared by 7 bases and J by 3 bases, with 3 bases of the junction left unmatched. This CDR3 is built from 13 residues. Here the CDR3 DNA reads TGCGCCAGCAACCCTAGCGGCTACAATGAGCAGTTCTTC. This encodes CASNPSGYNEQFF.

In this sample, this clonotype turned up many times. This rearrangement joins TRBV6-6 to TRBJ2-1; no definite D call. V lost 8 bases, J lost 3 bases, and 8 bases lay in between. CDR1 is MNHNY, CDR2 SVGAGI, per germline (reference sequence). This CDR3 comprises 12 residues. The CDR3 bases are TGTGCCAGCGGTAACAGCTACAATGAGCAGTTCTTC. Translation: CASGNSYNEQFF.

Many counts were recorded for this clonotype. The chain carries TRBV15 and TRBJ1-1; D gene uncertain. Germline V lookup: CDR1 LNHNV, CDR2 YYDKDF (reference sequence). The CDR3 runs 14 residues. Trimming removed 5 bases from V and 5 bases from J, with 15 bases in between. The CDR3 nucleotides read TGTGCCACCAGCCGGGGTCGAGAGTGGACTGAAGCTTTCTTT. Residues: CATSRGREWTEAFF.

This clonotype was found many times. The rearrangement joins TRBV5-1 to TRBJ2-5; D unclear. The length of the CDR3 is 14 residues. Germline assignment: CDR1 SGHRS and CDR2 YFSETQ. The V end lost 0 bases, the J end lost 3 bases, and 9 bases lay between the germline ends. For the CDR3, the DNA is TGCGCCAGCAGCTTGGTTCGCCGGGAAGAGACCCAGTACTTC. It specifies CASSLVRREETQYF. Variable domain in full (rest from reference TRBV5-1 and TRBJ2-5): KAGVTQTPRYLIKTRGQQVTLSCSPISGHRSVSWYQQTPGQGLQFLFEYFSETQRNKGNFPGRFSGRQFSNSRSEMNVSTLELGDSALYLCASSLVRREETQYFGPGTRLLVL.

This clonotype was picked up many times. The chain combines TRBV12-3 or TRBV12-4 with TRBJ2-3; perhaps TRBD2 as D (6 bases). Trimming removed 3 bases at V and 5 bases at J, with 15 bases between. This CDR3 region has 15 residues. The CDR3 sequence: CASSLYGRSGDTQYF. Here the CDR3 DNA reads TGTGCCAGCAGTTTGTACGGGAGAAGCGGAGATACGCAGTATTTT.

The genes are TRBV29-1 and TRBJ2-3; no reliable D call. CDR3 length: 15 amino acids. From germline, CDR1 is SQVTM and CDR2 ANQGSEA. V was shortened by 4 bases and J by 1 base, with 15 bases between the two germline ends. In DNA, the CDR3 is TGCAGCGTTGTGTCGTGGCCTGGGGGCACAGATACGCAGTATTTT. This translates into CSVVSWPGGTDTQYF.

The chain recombines TRBV2 with TRBJ2-5; D ambiguous. CDR1 and CDR2 (germline): SNHLY, FYNNEI. This CDR3 contains 14 residues. Trimming shortened V by 6 bases and J by 5 bases, and 16 bases separated the two germline ends. The CDR3: CASRRPRAQETQYF. DNA for the CDR3: TGTGCCAGCAGGAGACCTCGGGCCCAGGAGACCCAGTACTTC.

This clonotype has just a few counts. The chain employs TRBV10-3 and TRBJ1-1; 7 bases match TRBD1. J was trimmed by 1 base and V by 6 bases; bases with no gene match: 2. Germline lookup yields CDR1 ENHRY and CDR2 SYGVKD. This CDR3 contains 13 residues. The CDR3 DNA reads TGTGCCATCAGATGGACAGGGAACACTGAAGCTTTCTTT. Translation gives CAIRWTGNTEAFF.

As regards this clonotype: Given a much more abundant clone one base away, this may be a read error. V is TRBV7-6 and J is TRBJ1-1; a possible D gene is TRBD1 (6 bases). CDR1 and CDR2 from the germline V gene are SGHVS and FNYEAQ. This CDR3 is built from 15 residues. CDR3 loop: CACSLSGDMNTEAFF. CDR3 bases: TGTGCCTGCAGCTTATCAGGGGACATGAACACTGAAGCTTTCTTT.

This clonotype was recorded many times. This chain joins TRBV7-8 and TRBJ2-1, with 7 bases lining up with TRBD2. Germline trimming cut 5 bases from V and 8 bases from J; bases unmatched to any gene: 12. Per germline, CDR1 SGHVS and CDR2 FQNEAQ. This CDR3 contains 15 residues. The CDR3: CASSPEGRGVDEQFF. CDR3 coding DNA: TGTGCCAGCAGCCCAGAGGGGAGGGGCGTGGATGAGCAGTTCTTC.

This clonotype appeared many times. V gene TRBV10-3 combines with J gene TRBJ2-1; D might be TRBD1 (7 bases). Germline CDR1 and CDR2: ENHRY and SYGVKD. Between the trimmed V and J ends, which lost 7 bases and 0 bases, there was a span of 19 bases. This CDR3 has 17 residues. The CDR3: CAITSDGRDSSYNEQFF. CDR3 sequence (DNA): TGTGCCATCACCTCCGACGGGCGGGACAGCTCCTACAATGAGCAGTTCTTC.

This rearrangement joins TRBV29-1 to TRBJ2-3; no definite D call. Trimming left V 5 bases short and J 0 bases short, with 12 bases between. This CDR3 comprises 14 residues. Germline V lookup: CDR1 SQVTM, CDR2 ANQGSEA. Here the CDR3 reads CSVRISSSTDTQYF. In DNA, the CDR3 is TGCAGCGTTCGGATCTCCTCTAGCACAGATACGCAGTATTTT.

This clonotype turned up a few times. V usage is TRBV5-1 and J usage is TRBJ2-3; 9 nucleotides match TRBD1. There are 17 residues in the CDR3. Trimming cost V 4 bases and J 2 bases; bases outside gene matches: 11. Per germline, CDR1 SGHRS and CDR2 YFSETQ. In nucleotides, the CDR3 is TGCGCCAGCAGCATTGGTGTAGGGACAGGGTTCACAGATACGCAGTATTTT. It encodes CASSIGVGTGFTDTQYF.

This clonotype was seen many times. V usage is TRBV29-1 and J usage is TRBJ2-1; 11 positions match TRBD2. The V and J ends lost 7 bases and 7 bases, in that order; junction bases with no gene match: 9. The length of the CDR3 is 14 residues. Germline CDR1 and CDR2: SQVTM and ANQGSEA. Here the CDR3 reads CSGIGTSGENEQFF. The CDR3 region has the DNA TGCAGCGGGATAGGGACTAGCGGAGAGAATGAGCAGTTCTTC.

This clonotype showed up many times. CDR3 DNA sequence: TGCAGTGCTAGAGACGAGACAGGGGCAGAGACCCAGTACTTC. It specifies CSARDETGAETQYF. This sequence joins TRBV20-1 and TRBJ2-5; TRBD1 matches at 8 bases. J lost 4 bases, V lost 0 bases, and 4 bases had no gene match. This CDR3 is built from 14 residues. Germline values: CDR1 DFQATT, CDR2 SNEGSKA (reference sequence).

This clonotype has ten or more counts. This chain uses TRBV19 with TRBJ1-5, with D unclear. This CDR3 comprises 11 residues. V gave up 4 bases and J gave up 9 bases, with 7 bases separating them. CDR1 is LNHDA, CDR2 SQIVND, per germline (reference sequence). Here the CDR3 DNA reads TGTGCCAGTAGTACGCTTGGGCCCCAGCATTTT. Translated, it gives CASSTLGPQHF.

This chain uses TRBV7-9 with TRBJ2-1; the match to TRBD2 covers 11 bases. Germline values: CDR1 SEHNR, CDR2 FQNEAQ (reference sequence). This CDR3 is built from 14 residues. Germline trimming cut 6 bases from V and 9 bases from J; bases unmatched to any gene: 7. The CDR3 region is CASRPTSGSLEQFF. The CDR3 DNA sequence: TGTGCCAGCAGGCCTACTAGCGGGAGCCTTGAGCAGTTCTTC.

V and J are TRBV12-3 or TRBV12-4 and TRBJ1-6; D remains unclear. This CDR3 contains 14 residues. Trimming took 3 bases from V and 6 from J, leaving 9 bases between them. CDR3 protein: CASSFLRSNSPLHF. The CDR3 nucleotides are TGTGCCAGCAGTTTCTTACGGAGTAATTCACCCCTCCACTTT.

This clonotype has just a few counts. The chain employs TRBV5-1 and TRBJ2-5, with 12 bases fitting TRBD2. This CDR3 has 16 amino acids. The J segment lost 6 bases and the V segment lost 4 bases, leaving 10 bases of the junction unmatched. Germline CDR1 is SGHRS and CDR2 is YFSETQ. CDR3 sequence (DNA): TGCGCCAGCAGCACAATGACTAGCGGGAGAGTGAAGACCCAGTACTTC. Translating gives CASSTMTSGRVKTQYF.

This sequence joins TRBV5-1 and TRBJ2-3; D might be TRBD2 (6 bases). Trimming pared 4 bases from V and 0 bases from J, leaving 12 bases between. Per the germline V gene, CDR1 is SGHRS and CDR2 is YFSETQ. The CDR3 extends over 15 amino acids. CDR3 in DNA: TGCGCCAGCAGCGCTGGGACTTTAAGCACAGATACGCAGTATTTT. Translation gives CASSAGTLSTDTQYF.

J is TRBJ1-2 and V is TRBV5-1; the D gene is possibly TRBD1 (6 bases). V shed 1 base and J shed 6 bases, with 13 bases lying between them. CDR1 SGHRS and CDR2 YFSETQ come from the germline V gene. CDR3 length equals 14 residues. The CDR3 spells CASSLSTGIDGYTF. CDR3 sequence (DNA): TGCGCCAGCAGCTTGTCTACAGGGATCGATGGCTACACCTTC.

V gene TRBV5-1 combines with J gene TRBJ2-1; D is perhaps TRBD1 (5 bases). Germline V lookup: CDR1 SGHRS, CDR2 YFSETQ. The CDR3 consists of 15 residues. The V end lost 4 bases, the J end lost 8 bases, and 19 bases lay between the germline ends. CDR3 sequence: CASSQGLSFVYEQFF. The CDR3 DNA follows: TGCGCCAGCAGCCAGGGTCTAAGTTTCGTCTATGAGCAGTTCTTC.

This clonotype occurred once. A much larger clone lies one base from this, so it may be a read error. V gene TRBV20-1 combines with J gene TRBJ2-1; TRBD2 might be the D (5 bases). In germline, CDR1 is DFQATT, CDR2 SNEGSKA (reference sequence). This CDR3 has 11 amino acids. In DNA, the CDR3 is TGCGGTGCCCCTGTTGGGGAGGAGCAGTTCTTC. This encodes CGAPVGEEQFF.

This clonotype has a handful of counts. The gene calls are TRBV4-1 and TRBJ2-5, with TRBD1 as a possible D gene (5 bases). V lost 1 base to trimming and J lost 2 bases, with 11 bases between them. The CDR3 loop spans 15 amino acids. Looked up from germline, CDR1 is MGHRA and CDR2 is YSYEKL. Here the CDR3 reads CASSQVWTNQETQYF. Here the CDR3 DNA reads TGCGCCAGCAGCCAAGTGTGGACAAATCAAGAGACCCAGTACTTC.